Below, one T cell receptor (beta chain) is given with its context. The V gene's germline CDR1 is SGHTA and CDR2 FQGNSA. The CDR3 consists of 16 residues. Germline trimming cut 5 bases from V and 4 bases from J; bases unmatched to any gene: 11. Genomic DNA yielded TCR beta CDR3, amplified by two-round multiplex PCR. First-round PCR used primers specific to each TRBV and TRBJ gene. A single record per CDR3 protein comes from TCRdb applying MiXCR to the multiplex PCR reads. Found here are fewer than 40,000 distinct CDR3 sequences, approximately 51% of them singletons; the top ten hold 15% to 20%. This entry comes from a study of prognosis after radiotherapy for stage I lung cancer.

This chain links TRBV7-2 with TRBJ2-3; 8 bases align to TRBD2. The clonotype comes from a donor of 50 years or more with non-small cell lung cancer. The sample was PBMCs, taken before or after stereotactic body radiation therapy (not recorded which). CDR3 region: CASSRNSGSRADTQYF. The CDR3 DNA sequence: TGTGCCAGCAGCCGAAACAGCGGGAGTAGGGCAGATACGCAGTATTTT.